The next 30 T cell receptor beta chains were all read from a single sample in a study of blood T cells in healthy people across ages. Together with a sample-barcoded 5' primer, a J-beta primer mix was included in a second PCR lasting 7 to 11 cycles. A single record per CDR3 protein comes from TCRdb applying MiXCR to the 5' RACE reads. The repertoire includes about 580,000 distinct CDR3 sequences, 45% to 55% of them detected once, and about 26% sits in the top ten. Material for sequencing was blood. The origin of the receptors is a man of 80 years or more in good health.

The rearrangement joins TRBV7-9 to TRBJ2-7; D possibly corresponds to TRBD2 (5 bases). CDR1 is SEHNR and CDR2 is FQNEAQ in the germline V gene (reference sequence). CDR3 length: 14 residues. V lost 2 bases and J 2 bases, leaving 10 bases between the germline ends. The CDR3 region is CASSLMGSAYEQYF. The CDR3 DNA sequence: TGTGCCAGCAGCTTAATGGGGAGCGCCTACGAGCAGTACTTC.

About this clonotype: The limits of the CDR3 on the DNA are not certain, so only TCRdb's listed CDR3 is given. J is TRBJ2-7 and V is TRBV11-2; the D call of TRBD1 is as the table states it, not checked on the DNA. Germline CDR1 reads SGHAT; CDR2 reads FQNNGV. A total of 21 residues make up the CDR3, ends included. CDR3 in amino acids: CDSSFYICSAPPLYKSYEQYF.

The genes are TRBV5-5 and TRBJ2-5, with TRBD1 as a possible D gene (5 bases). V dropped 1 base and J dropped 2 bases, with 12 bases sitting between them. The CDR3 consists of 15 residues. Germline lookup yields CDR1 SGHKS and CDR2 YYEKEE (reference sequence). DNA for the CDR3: TGTGCCAGCAGCTTGTGGCAGGGCCTACAAGAGACCCAGTACTTC. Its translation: CASSLWQGLQETQYF.

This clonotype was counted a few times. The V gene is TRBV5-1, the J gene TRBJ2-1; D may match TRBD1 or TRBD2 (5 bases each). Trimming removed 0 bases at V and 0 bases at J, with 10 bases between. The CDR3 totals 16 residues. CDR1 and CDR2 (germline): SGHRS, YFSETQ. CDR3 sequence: CASSLAGPGSYNEQFF. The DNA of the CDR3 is TGCGCCAGCAGCTTGGCGGGGCCCGGCTCCTACAATGAGCAGTTCTTC.

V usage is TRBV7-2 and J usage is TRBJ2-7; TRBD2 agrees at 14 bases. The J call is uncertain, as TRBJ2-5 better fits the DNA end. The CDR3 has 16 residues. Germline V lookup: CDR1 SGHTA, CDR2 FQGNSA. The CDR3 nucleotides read TGTGCCAGCAGCCCCCGACTAGCGGGAGGGGAAGAGACCCAGTACTTC. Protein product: CASSPRLAGGEETQYF.

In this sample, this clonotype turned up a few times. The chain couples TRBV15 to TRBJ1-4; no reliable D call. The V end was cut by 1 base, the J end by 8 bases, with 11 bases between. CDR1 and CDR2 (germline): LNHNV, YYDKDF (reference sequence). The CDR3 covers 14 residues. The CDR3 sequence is CATSRGRAEEKLFF. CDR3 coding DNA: TGTGCCACCAGCAGAGGACGGGCTGAGGAAAAACTGTTTTTT.

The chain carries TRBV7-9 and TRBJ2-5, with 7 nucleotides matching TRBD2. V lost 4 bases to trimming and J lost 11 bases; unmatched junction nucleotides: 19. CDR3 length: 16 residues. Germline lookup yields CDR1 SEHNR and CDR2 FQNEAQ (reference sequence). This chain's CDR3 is CASSSPASGRDNEQYF. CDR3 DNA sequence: TGTGCCAGCAGCTCCCCCGCTAGCGGCAGAGACAATGAGCAGTACTTC.

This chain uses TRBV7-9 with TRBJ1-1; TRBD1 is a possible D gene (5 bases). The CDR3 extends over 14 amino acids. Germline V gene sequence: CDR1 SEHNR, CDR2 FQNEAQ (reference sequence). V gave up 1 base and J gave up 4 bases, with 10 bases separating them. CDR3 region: CASSLGGGSTEAFF. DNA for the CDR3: TGTGCCAGCAGCTTAGGTGGGGGTTCCACTGAAGCTTTCTTT.

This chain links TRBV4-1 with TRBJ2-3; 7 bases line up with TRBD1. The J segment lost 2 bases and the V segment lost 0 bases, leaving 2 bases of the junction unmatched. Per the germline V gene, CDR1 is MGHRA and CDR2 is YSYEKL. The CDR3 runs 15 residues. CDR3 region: CASSQETGLTDTQYF. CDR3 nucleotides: TGCGCCAGCAGCCAAGAGACAGGGCTCACAGATACGCAGTATTTT.

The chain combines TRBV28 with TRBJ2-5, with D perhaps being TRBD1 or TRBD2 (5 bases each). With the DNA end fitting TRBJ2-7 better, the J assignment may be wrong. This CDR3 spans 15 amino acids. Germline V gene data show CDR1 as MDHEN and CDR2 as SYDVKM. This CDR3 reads CASSLEGQSNYEQYF. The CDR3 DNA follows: TGTGCCAGCAGCCTAGAGGGGCAGTCTAACTACGAGCAGTACTTC.

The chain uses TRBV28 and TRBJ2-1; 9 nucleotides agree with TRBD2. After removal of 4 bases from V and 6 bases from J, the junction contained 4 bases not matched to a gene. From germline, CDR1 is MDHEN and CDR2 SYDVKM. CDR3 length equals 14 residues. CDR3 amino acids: CASSSAGGSNEQFF. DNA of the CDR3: TGTGCCAGCAGTTCGGCGGGAGGGTCCAATGAGCAGTTCTTC.

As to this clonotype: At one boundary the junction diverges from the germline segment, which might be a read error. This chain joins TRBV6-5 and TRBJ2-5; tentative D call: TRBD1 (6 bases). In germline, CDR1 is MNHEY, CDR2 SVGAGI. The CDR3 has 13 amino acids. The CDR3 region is CASSDSVNREQYF. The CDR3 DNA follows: TGTGCCAGCAGTGACTCGGTCAACAGGGAGCAGTACTTC.

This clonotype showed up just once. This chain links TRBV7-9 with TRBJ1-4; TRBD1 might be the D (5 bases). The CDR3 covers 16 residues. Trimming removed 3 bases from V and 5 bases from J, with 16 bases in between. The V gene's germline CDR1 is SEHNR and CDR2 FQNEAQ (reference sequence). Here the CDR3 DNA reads TGTGCCAGCAGCTTGCGAGGGGCAGGGCTAAATGAAAAACTGTTTTTT. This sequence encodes CASSLRGAGLNEKLFF.

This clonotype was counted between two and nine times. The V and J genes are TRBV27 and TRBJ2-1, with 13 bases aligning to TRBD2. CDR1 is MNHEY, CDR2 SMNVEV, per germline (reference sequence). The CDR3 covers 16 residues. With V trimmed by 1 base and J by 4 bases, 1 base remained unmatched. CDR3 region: CASSLLGLAGYNEQFF. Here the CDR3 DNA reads TGTGCCAGCAGTTTATTGGGACTAGCGGGGTACAATGAGCAGTTCTTC.

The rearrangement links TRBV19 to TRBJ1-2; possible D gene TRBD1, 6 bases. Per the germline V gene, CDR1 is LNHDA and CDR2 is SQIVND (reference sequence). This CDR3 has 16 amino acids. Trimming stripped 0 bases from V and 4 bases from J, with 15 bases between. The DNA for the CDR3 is TGTGCCAGTAGTATAGAGACGAACAGGGATAGCTATGGCTACACCTTC. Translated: CASSIETNRDSYGYTF.

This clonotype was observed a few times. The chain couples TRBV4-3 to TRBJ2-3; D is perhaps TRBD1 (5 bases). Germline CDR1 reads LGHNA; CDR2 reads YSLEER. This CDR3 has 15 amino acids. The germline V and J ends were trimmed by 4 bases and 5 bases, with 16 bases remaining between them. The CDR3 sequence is CASSRESFQGDTQYF. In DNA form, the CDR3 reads TGCGCCAGCAGCCGAGAGAGCTTTCAGGGAGATACGCAGTATTTT.

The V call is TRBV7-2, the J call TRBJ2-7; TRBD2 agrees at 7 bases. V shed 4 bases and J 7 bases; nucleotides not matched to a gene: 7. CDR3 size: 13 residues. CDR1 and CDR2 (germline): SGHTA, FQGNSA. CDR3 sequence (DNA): TGTGCCAGCAGCTCGTGGACTAGGGAGGAGCAGTACTTC. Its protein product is CASSSWTREEQYF.

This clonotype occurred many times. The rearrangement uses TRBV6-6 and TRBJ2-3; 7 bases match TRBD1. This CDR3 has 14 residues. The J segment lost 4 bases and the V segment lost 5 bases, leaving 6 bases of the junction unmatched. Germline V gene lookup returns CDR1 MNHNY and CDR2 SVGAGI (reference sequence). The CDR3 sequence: CASSGDRAADTQYF. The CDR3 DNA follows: TGTGCCAGCAGTGGCGACAGGGCCGCAGATACGCAGTATTTT.

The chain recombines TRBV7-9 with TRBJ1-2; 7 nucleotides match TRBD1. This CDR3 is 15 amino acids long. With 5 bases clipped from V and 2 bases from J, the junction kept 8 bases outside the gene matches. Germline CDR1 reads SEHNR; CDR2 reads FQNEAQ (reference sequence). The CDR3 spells CASSQGTVRNYGYTF. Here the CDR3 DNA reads TGTGCCAGCAGCCAGGGGACAGTCCGAAACTATGGCTACACCTTC.

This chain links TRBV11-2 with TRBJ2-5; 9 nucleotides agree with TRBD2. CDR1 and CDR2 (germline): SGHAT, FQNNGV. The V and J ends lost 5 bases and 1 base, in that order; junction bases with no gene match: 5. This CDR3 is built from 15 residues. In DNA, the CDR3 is TGTGCCAGCAGCCGCGGGGGGGCGGGCCAAGAGACCCAGTACTTC. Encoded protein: CASSRGGAGQETQYF.

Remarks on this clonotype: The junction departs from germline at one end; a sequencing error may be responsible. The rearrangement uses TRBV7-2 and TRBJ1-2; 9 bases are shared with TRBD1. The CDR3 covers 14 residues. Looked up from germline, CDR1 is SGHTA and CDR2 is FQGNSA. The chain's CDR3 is CASNPTTGGYDYTF. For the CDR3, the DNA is TGTGCCAGCAACCCTACTACAGGGGGCTATGACTACACCTTC.

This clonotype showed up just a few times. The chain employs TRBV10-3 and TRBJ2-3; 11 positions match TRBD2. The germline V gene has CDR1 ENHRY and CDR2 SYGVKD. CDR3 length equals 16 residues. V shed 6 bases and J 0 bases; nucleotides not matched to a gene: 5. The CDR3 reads CAISLRTSGSTDTQYF. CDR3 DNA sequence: TGTGCCATCAGCCTCAGGACTAGCGGGAGCACAGATACGCAGTATTTT.

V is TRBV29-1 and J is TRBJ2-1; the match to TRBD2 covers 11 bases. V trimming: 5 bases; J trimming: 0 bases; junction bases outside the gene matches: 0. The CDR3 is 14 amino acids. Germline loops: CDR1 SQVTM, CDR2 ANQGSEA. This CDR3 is CSVTSGGSYNEQFF. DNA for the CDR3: TGCAGCGTTACTAGCGGGGGCTCCTACAATGAGCAGTTCTTC.

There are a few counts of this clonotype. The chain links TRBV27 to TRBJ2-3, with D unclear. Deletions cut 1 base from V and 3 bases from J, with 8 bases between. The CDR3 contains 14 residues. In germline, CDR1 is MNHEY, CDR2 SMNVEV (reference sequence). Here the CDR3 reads CASSLWAKTDTQYF. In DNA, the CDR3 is TGTGCCAGCAGTTTATGGGCTAAGACAGATACGCAGTATTTT.

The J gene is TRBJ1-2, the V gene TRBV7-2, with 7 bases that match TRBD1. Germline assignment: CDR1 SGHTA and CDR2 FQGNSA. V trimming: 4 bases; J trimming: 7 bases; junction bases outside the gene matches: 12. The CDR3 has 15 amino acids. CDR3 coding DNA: TGTGCCAGCAGCTCGGGGAGGGGGCGAGGCTGTGGCTACACCTTC. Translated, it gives CASSSGRGRGCGYTF.

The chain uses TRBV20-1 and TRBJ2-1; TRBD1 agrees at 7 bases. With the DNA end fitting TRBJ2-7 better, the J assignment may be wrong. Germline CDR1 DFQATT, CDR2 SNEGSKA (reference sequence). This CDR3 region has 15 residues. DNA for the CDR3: TGCAGTGCTAGAGATTCCCGGACAGGACTCAATGAGCAGTACTTC. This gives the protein CSARDSRTGLNEQYF.

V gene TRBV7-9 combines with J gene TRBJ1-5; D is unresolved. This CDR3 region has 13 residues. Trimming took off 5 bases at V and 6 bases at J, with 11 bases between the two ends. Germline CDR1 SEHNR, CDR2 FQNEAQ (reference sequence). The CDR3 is CASSPLTSQPQHF. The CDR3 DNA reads TGTGCCAGCAGCCCGCTGACCAGTCAGCCCCAGCATTTT.

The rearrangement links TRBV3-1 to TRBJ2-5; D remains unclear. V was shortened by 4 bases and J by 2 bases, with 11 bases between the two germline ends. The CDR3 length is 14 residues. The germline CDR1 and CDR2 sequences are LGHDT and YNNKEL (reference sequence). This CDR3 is CASSPLTLQETQYF. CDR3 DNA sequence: TGTGCCAGCAGCCCACTGACACTACAAGAGACCCAGTACTTC.

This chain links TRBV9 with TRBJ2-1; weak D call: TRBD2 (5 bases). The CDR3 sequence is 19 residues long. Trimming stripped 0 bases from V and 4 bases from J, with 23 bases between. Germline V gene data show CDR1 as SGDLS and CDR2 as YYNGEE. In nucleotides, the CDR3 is TGTGCCAGCAGCGTAGGACGGGGAACGGGTCGCCTGTGGTACAATGAGCAGTTCTTC. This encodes CASSVGRGTGRLWYNEQFF.

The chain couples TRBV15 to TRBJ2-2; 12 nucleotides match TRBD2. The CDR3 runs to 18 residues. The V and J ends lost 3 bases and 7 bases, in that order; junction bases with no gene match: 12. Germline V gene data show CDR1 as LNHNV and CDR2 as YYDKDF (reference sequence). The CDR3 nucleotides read TGTGCCACCAGCAGTGGAACTAGCGGGAGGAGGGTTGGCGGGGAGCTGTTTTTT. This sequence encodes CATSSGTSGRRVGGELFF.